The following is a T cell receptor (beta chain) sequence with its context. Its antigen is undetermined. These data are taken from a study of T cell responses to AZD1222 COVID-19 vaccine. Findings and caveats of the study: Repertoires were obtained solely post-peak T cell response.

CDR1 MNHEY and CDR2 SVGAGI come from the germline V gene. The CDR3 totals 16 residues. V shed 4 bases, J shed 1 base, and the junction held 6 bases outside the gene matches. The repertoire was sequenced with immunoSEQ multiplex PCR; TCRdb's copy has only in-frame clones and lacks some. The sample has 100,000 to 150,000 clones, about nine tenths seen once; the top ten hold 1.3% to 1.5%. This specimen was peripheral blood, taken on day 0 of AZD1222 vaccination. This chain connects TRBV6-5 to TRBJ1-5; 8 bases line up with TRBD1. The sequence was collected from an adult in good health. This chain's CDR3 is CASSLGTGGSNQPQHF. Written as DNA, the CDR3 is TGTGCCAGCAGTTTAGGGACAGGCGGAAGCAATCAGCCCCAGCATTTT.